The 5 T cell receptor beta chains below all came from one sample that was sequenced in a study of regulatory T cells in long-lasting Graves disease. Combining iRepertoire HTBI primers with Arm-PCR of CDR3 regions, the authors built TCR beta libraries. TCRdb called the multiplex PCR reads again in MiXCR, with one record for every CDR3 protein. The repertoire holds almost 450,000 distinct CDR3 sequences, with less than 20% as singletons. Stated time point: newly diagnosed GD, antithyroid drugs for less than 3 months. From PBMCs, RNA was extracted and then used to make the TCR library. These data also featured in a second study, about T cells in Graves' hyperthyroidism and ophthalmopathy.

The sample here was peripheral blood mononuclear cells (PBMCs), taken at new diagnosis, from a patient treated with antithyroid drugs. The source of these receptors is a woman younger than 45 with Graves disease.

This clonotype was counted at least ten times. The chain recombines TRBV20-1 with TRBJ2-1, with 11 bases matching TRBD2. V lost 6 bases and J lost 7; bases outside the gene matches: 14. In germline, CDR1 is DFQATT, CDR2 SNEGSKA (reference sequence). The CDR3 has 16 amino acids. The CDR3: CSAPFSGRAIGNEQFF. In nucleotides, the CDR3 is TGCAGTGCCCCCTTTAGCGGGAGGGCCATTGGTAATGAGCAGTTCTTC.

V and J are TRBV7-3 and TRBJ2-1; 7 bases are a match to TRBD2. This CDR3 comprises 16 residues. The J segment lost 7 bases and the V segment lost 1 base, leaving 10 bases of the junction unmatched. Looked up from germline, CDR1 is SGHTA and CDR2 is FQGTGA. CDR3 in DNA: TGTGCCAGCAGCTTAAGGGGGGGGGGGGGAAGGAATGAGCAGTTCTTC. It is translated as CASSLRGGGGRNEQFF.

There are a few counts of this clonotype. V and J are TRBV2 and TRBJ2-3; possible D gene TRBD2, 6 bases. This CDR3 contains 15 residues. Trimming left V 10 bases short and J 2 bases short, with 19 bases between. Germline assignment: CDR1 SNHLY and CDR2 FYNNEI. In DNA, the CDR3 is TGTGCCACCCAAAAGGAGGGAGTGAACACAGATACGCAGTATTTT. Amino acid sequence: CATQKEGVNTDTQYF.

This clonotype was seen many times. The V gene is TRBV28, the J gene TRBJ2-7; TRBD1 matches 9 bases. The germline V gene encodes CDR1 MDHEN and CDR2 SYDVKM. The CDR3 covers 15 residues. Trimming removed 6 bases from V and 2 bases from J; junction bases left unmatched: 8. CDR3 sequence (DNA): TGTGCCAGCAGCTCCGCGGGACAGGGAACCTACGAGCAGTACTTC. Its translation: CASSSAGQGTYEQYF.

This clonotype was found many times. V is TRBV6-1 and J is TRBJ1-2; 9 nucleotides align to TRBD1. The CDR3 runs 17 residues. Trimming at V came to 5 bases and at J to 2 bases, leaving 12 bases not matched to a gene. Germline loops: CDR1 MNHNS, CDR2 SASEGT. CDR3 DNA sequence: TGTGCCAGCAGTACACTAACAGGGGGCTCACTCAACTATGGCTACACCTTC. Translation: CASSTLTGGSLNYGYTF.